This TCR beta chain was sequenced for a study of blood T cell repertoires in COVID-19. Study in general: Nucleic acid was either cDNA or gDNA, and it came from T cells, B-cell-depleted T cells, or PBMCs.

Sequencing used immunoSEQ multiplex PCR; TCRdb keeps in-frame clones, though not all of them. Among around 170,000 clones listed, 88% were seen once. Germline CDR1 reads LGHDT; CDR2 reads YNNKEL (reference sequence). Trimming left V 3 bases short and J 2 bases short, with 11 bases between. This CDR3 contains 15 residues. The age range of participants was roughly 18 to 90 years, with residence in under 25 US areas. The chain is built from TRBV3-1 (or the pseudogene TRBV3-2) and TRBJ1-3; perhaps TRBD1 as D (5 bases). What was sequenced was PBMCs or T cells enriched from blood (not recorded which). This clonotype was sampled from a woman aged 18 to 35 who had recovered from COVID-19. The CDR3 reads CASSQGREAGNTIYF. Written as DNA, the CDR3 is TGTGCCAGCAGCCAGGGACGGGAGGCTGGAAACACCATATATTTT.